This is a list of T cell receptor beta chains from one sample in a study of T cell responses to AZD1222 COVID-19 vaccine. The repertoire was sequenced with immunoSEQ multiplex PCR; TCRdb's copy has only in-frame clones and lacks some. The data hold 90,000 to 140,000 clones, with about four fifths observed a single time. Sequenced here: peripheral blood, sampled on day 0 of AZD1222 vaccination. The origin of the receptors is an adult in good health. The conserved cysteine and the conserved F or W are not part of the CDR3 here. Fields, in order: clone size, V gene, J gene, CDR3 protein. Size tells how often a clone was seen (once, few, many) or the class of an expanded clone, and some rows leave it out.

>-|TRBV7-9|TRBJ1-1
ASSLLGGDTEAF
>-|TRBV30|TRBJ1-2
AWSTSDRGGYT
>-|TRBV7-9|TRBJ1-2
ASSPPGGFGYT
>-|TRBV19|TRBJ1-5
ASSIDPWAGKLPQH
>-|TRBV20-1|TRBJ1-5
SATDRVTNQPQH
>-|TRBV10-2|TRBJ1-1
AGGAGNTEAF
>few|TRBV18|TRBJ1-5
ASSPRGLHQPQH
>-|TRBV7-9|TRBJ1-1
ASSLIRVGTEAF
>-|TRBV4-1|TRBJ2-4
ASSQVLFRTADIQY
>once|TRBV4-1|TRBJ1-1
ASSPERFGTEAF
>-|TRBV7-9|TRBJ1-5
ASSSTGAYNQPQH
>-|TRBV5-4|TRBJ2-5
ASSFFAGQETQY
>-|TRBV3-1/TRBV3-2|TRBJ1-3
ASSPGAPGNTIY
>-|TRBV2|TRBJ2-1
ASSQDRYNEQF